The 28 T cell receptor beta chains presented below share a single source sample, sequenced in a study of blood T cell repertoires in COVID-19. Produced via immunoSEQ multiplex PCR; TCRdb's table is partial and in-frame only. The repertoire holds tens of thousands of clones, with roughly 90% as singletons. Sequenced material: peripheral blood. Receptors originate from a man aged 45 to 65 with acute or convalescent COVID-19.

This clone came up a few times. The chain combines TRBV12-3 or TRBV12-4 with TRBJ1-2; D gene unclear. CDR3 size: 12 residues. Trimming left V 4 bases short and J 4 bases short, with 7 bases between. The CDR3: CASSYTTYGYTF. CDR3 DNA sequence: TGTGCCAGCAGTTACACTACCTATGGCTACACCTTC.

This clone was detected only a few times. The rearrangement joins TRBV19 to TRBJ2-7; tentatively, D is TRBD1 (5 bases). The CDR3 is 14 residues long. Germline V CDR1 and CDR2: LNHDA, SQIVND (reference sequence). Trimming left V 9 bases short and J 3 bases short, with 18 bases between. The CDR3 bases are TGTGCCAGCCAATCGGGCGACAGCCACTACGAGCAGTACTTC. Its protein product is CASQSGDSHYEQYF.

This clone was detected only once. This chain connects TRBV7-9 to TRBJ1-1, with 9 bases identical to TRBD1. The CDR3 is made up of 17 amino acids. Trimming cost V 3 bases and J 0 bases; bases outside gene matches: 8. In germline, CDR1 is SEHNR, CDR2 FQNEAQ (reference sequence). CDR3 nucleotide sequence: TGTGCCAGCAGCTTTAGGGGGACAGGGCACATGAACACTGAAGCTTTCTTT. The encoded protein is CASSFRGTGHMNTEAFF.

V and J are TRBV4-1 and TRBJ2-4; D may be TRBD2 (5 bases). CDR3 length equals 16 residues. V lost 0 bases, J lost 0 bases, and 9 bases lay in between. Germline V gives CDR1 MGHRA, CDR2 YSYEKL. The CDR3 sequence: CASSQERALAKNIQYF. The CDR3 bases are TGCGCCAGCAGCCAAGAGCGGGCTCTAGCCAAAAACATTCAGTACTTC.

The chain couples TRBV25-1 to TRBJ1-1; D is perhaps TRBD1 (6 bases). V was cut by 2 bases and J by 5 bases, with 18 bases left in between. This CDR3 has 16 residues. Germline CDR1 is MGHDK and CDR2 is SYGVNS. The CDR3 here is CASSEPSAGAGTEAFF. The CDR3, as DNA: TGTGCCAGCAGTGAACCCTCCGCGGGGGCAGGTACTGAAGCTTTCTTT.

This rearrangement joins TRBV28 to TRBJ2-7, with 10 nucleotides matching TRBD1. Trimming cost V 4 bases and J 3 bases; bases outside gene matches: 3. CDR3 size: 14 residues. CDR1 and CDR2 from the germline V gene are MDHEN and SYDVKM. The CDR3 region has the DNA TGTGCCAGCAGTTCCGGGACAGGGGACTACGAGCAGTACTTC. It encodes CASSSGTGDYEQYF.

The CDR3 is CASSIEGQGTEAFF. The CDR3 nucleotides are TGTGCCAGTAGTATCGAGGGACAGGGGACTGAAGCTTTCTTT. The V gene is TRBV19, the J gene TRBJ1-1, with TRBD1 matching over 10 bases. CDR1 LNHDA and CDR2 SQIVND come from the germline V gene (reference sequence). The ends lost 3 bases at V and 5 bases at J; junction bases unmatched: 3. This CDR3 has 14 amino acids.

The chain couples TRBV7-2 to TRBJ2-7; D is possibly TRBD2 (5 bases). This CDR3 comprises 14 residues. Germline CDR1 SGHTA, CDR2 FQGNSA. V lost 1 base, J lost 3 bases, and 10 bases lay in between. Here the CDR3 DNA reads TGTGCCAGCAGCTTAGAGGGAGCCAACTACGAGCAGTACGTC. Its protein product is CASSLEGANYEQYV.

As DNA, the CDR3 is TGTGCCAGTAGTTTTGACAGGGGTGGTTTGAATGAGCAGTTCTTC. It specifies CASSFDRGGLNEQFF. The chain has TRBV19 and TRBJ2-1, with 8 bases identical to TRBD1. Trimming took 5 bases from V and 7 from J; bases not matched to a gene: 10. The CDR3 runs to 15 residues. In germline, CDR1 is LNHDA, CDR2 SQIVND (reference sequence). The full variable domain, with the rest looked up from reference TRBV19 and TRBJ2-1, is DGGITQSPKYLFRKEGQNVTLSCEQNLNHDAMYWYRQDPGQGLRLIYYSQIVNDFQKGDIAEGYSVSREKKESFPLTVTSAQKNPTAFYLCASSFDRGGLNEQFFGPGTRLTVL.

CDR3: CASSLGDTYEQYV. CDR3 in DNA: TGTGCCAGCAGCTTAGGGGACACCTACGAGCAGTACGTC. V is TRBV7-2 and J is TRBJ2-7, with D tentatively TRBD1 (6 bases). Germline V gives CDR1 SGHTA, CDR2 FQGNSA. This CDR3 region has 13 residues. The V end lost 1 base, the J end lost 2 bases, and 6 bases lay between the germline ends.

The DNA for the CDR3 is TGTGCCAGCAGCTCCAGAGGGACAGGGAGACACACCATATATTTT. Protein product: CASSSRGTGRHTIYF. The rearrangement joins TRBV11-2 to TRBJ1-3; 9 nucleotides match TRBD1. V trimming: 4 bases; J trimming: 8 bases; junction bases outside the gene matches: 9. CDR1 and CDR2 (germline): SGHAT, FQNNGV. CDR3 length: 15 amino acids.

The chain links TRBV5-1 to TRBJ2-3; possible D gene TRBD2, 6 bases. This CDR3 has 14 amino acids. Trimming removed 5 bases at V and 0 bases at J, with 10 bases between. The germline CDR1 and CDR2 sequences are SGHRS and YFSETQ. The CDR3 reads CASRPGTSTDTQYF. DNA of the CDR3: TGCGCCAGCAGACCCGGGACTAGCACAGATACGCAGTATTTT.

The genes are TRBV28 and TRBJ1-3; the D gene is possibly TRBD1 (5 bases). Germline assignment: CDR1 MDHEN and CDR2 SYDVKM. The CDR3 spans 15 residues. Deletions cut 4 bases from V and 2 bases from J, with 12 bases between. The CDR3 spells CASSSQVDTGNTIYF. The CDR3 nucleotides read TGTGCCAGCAGTTCACAGGTCGATACTGGAAACACCATATATTTT.

The chain links TRBV4-1 to TRBJ1-4, with D possibly TRBD1 on 5 matching bases. V was cut by 1 base and J by 4 bases, with 10 bases left in between. CDR3 length equals 15 residues. Germline loops: CDR1 MGHRA, CDR2 YSYEKL. CDR3: CASSQVRQGNEKLFF. The CDR3 DNA reads TGCGCCAGCAGCCAAGTTCGCCAGGGTAATGAAAAACTGTTTTTT.

The chain carries TRBV28 and TRBJ2-7; perhaps TRBD1 as D (6 bases). V was clipped by 5 bases and J by 2 bases, with 13 bases between them. The CDR3 sequence is 14 residues long. Germline V lookup: CDR1 MDHEN, CDR2 SYDVKM. The CDR3 DNA follows: TGTGCCAGCAGTAATCCCGGGACACCCTACGAGCAGTACTTC. Translated, it gives CASSNPGTPYEQYF. The entire variable domain, with the rest obtained from reference TRBV28 and TRBJ2-7, is as follows: DVKVTQSSRYLVKRTGEKVFLECVQDMDHENMFWYRQDPGLGLRLIYFSYDVKMKEKGDIPEGYSVSREKKERFSLILESASTNQTSMYLCASSNPGTPYEQYFGPGTRLTVT.

The CDR3 coding sequence is TGTGCCAGCAGTGAAGGCCCGGGTGAGCAGTTCTTC. Protein product: CASSEGPGEQFF. The J gene is TRBJ2-1, the V gene TRBV2; D uncertain. The CDR3 loop spans 12 amino acids. Per germline, CDR1 SNHLY and CDR2 FYNNEI. V lost 1 base, J lost 9 bases, and 7 bases lay in between.

This chain connects TRBV19 to TRBJ1-2, with D tentatively TRBD1 (6 bases). CDR1 and CDR2 from the germline V gene are LNHDA and SQIVND (reference sequence). The CDR3 is 15 amino acids. Trimming stripped 8 bases from V and 4 bases from J, with 20 bases between. CDR3 loop: CASAPPPTGTYGYTF. As DNA, the CDR3 is TGTGCCAGTGCCCCTCCTCCCACAGGGACCTATGGCTACACCTTC.

The rearrangement links TRBV7-9 to TRBJ2-3, with 13 bases fitting TRBD2. Germline CDR1 and CDR2: SEHNR and FQNEAQ (reference sequence). V lost 4 bases and J lost 3; bases outside the gene matches: 1. This CDR3 spans 15 amino acids. CDR3 amino acids: CASSWTSGGTDTQYF. DNA of the CDR3: TGTGCCAGCAGCTGGACTAGCGGGGGTACAGATACGCAGTATTTT.

The chain links TRBV19 to TRBJ2-1, with D tentatively TRBD1 (5 bases). The CDR3 loop spans 16 amino acids. Germline values: CDR1 LNHDA, CDR2 SQIVND (reference sequence). The V end lost 1 base, the J end lost 5 bases, and 15 bases lay between the germline ends. The CDR3, as DNA: TGTGCCAGTAGTATAGTAACAGGTCCCCTCAACAATGAGCAGTTCTTC. As protein: CASSIVTGPLNNEQFF.

This clone was seen just once. The V gene is TRBV24-1, the J gene TRBJ1-2; D not resolved. The CDR3 totals 14 residues. The germline CDR1 and CDR2 sequences are KGHDR and SFDVKD. The V end lost 1 base, the J end lost 4 bases, and 9 bases lay between the germline ends. The CDR3 is CATSDFSRGYGYTF. CDR3 in DNA: TGTGCCACCAGTGATTTTTCCCGAGGCTATGGCTACACCTTC.

This chain uses TRBV7-2 with TRBJ2-4, with 9 bases lining up with TRBD2. With V trimmed by 5 bases and J by 7 bases, 9 bases remained unmatched. The CDR3 is 15 amino acids. Germline V lookup: CDR1 SGHTA, CDR2 FQGNSA. CDR3 loop: CASSQTGRGGNIQYF. The CDR3 DNA is TGTGCCAGCAGCCAGACAGGGCGGGGGGGTAACATTCAGTACTTC. The full variable domain, rest sourced from reference TRBV7-2 and TRBJ2-4, is GAGVSQSPSNKVTEKGKDVELRCDPISGHTALYWYRQSLGQGLEFLIYFQGNSAPDKSGLPSDRFSAERTGGSVSTLTIQRTQQEDSAVYLCASSQTGRGGNIQYFGAGTRLSVL.

The chain carries TRBV5-6 and TRBJ2-1; D remains ambiguous. V lost 0 bases and J lost 3, with 7 bases in between. The CDR3 extends over 14 amino acids. Looked up from germline, CDR1 is SGHDT and CDR2 is YYEEEE. The CDR3 reads CASSLEEIYNEQFF. The CDR3 nucleotides read TGTGCCAGCAGCTTGGAAGAGATCTACAATGAGCAGTTCTTC. The whole variable domain, remainder taken from reference TRBV5-6 and TRBJ2-1, is DAGVTQSPTHLIKTRGQQVTLRCSPKSGHDTVSWYQQALGQGPQFIFQYYEEEERQRGNFPDRFSGHQFPNYSSELNVNALLLGDSALYLCASSLEEIYNEQFFGPGTRLTVL.

This clone was counted a single time. This sequence joins TRBV6-5 and TRBJ1-1; D perhaps matches TRBD1 (6 bases). The CDR3 extends over 12 amino acids. V lost 6 bases to trimming and J lost 4 bases, with 9 bases between them. Germline CDR1 and CDR2: MNHEY and SVGAGI. The CDR3 region is CASRTGSTEAFF. In DNA, the CDR3 is TGTGCCAGCAGAACAGGGAGCACTGAAGCTTTCTTT.

J is TRBJ1-2 and V is TRBV7-2; TRBD1 matches at 11 bases. V was pared by 1 base and J by 3 bases, with 1 base of the junction left unmatched. Germline CDR1 reads SGHTA; CDR2 reads FQGNSA. This CDR3 contains 15 residues. The chain's CDR3 is CASSLGTGGYYGYTF. The CDR3 DNA is TGTGCCAGCAGCTTAGGGACAGGGGGCTACTATGGCTACACCTTC.

The chain is built from TRBV4-2 and TRBJ1-1; D is unresolved. Germline V gene data show CDR1 as LGHNA and CDR2 as YNFKEQ. This CDR3 has 13 residues. The germline V and J ends were trimmed by 0 bases and 1 base, with 3 bases remaining between them. The CDR3 sequence: CASSQEQNTEAFF. DNA of the CDR3: TGTGCCAGCAGCCAAGAACAGAACACTGAAGCTTTCTTT.

V is TRBV7-6 and J is TRBJ1-3, with D unresolved. The germline V gene has CDR1 SGHVS and CDR2 FNYEAQ. The length of the CDR3 is 17 residues. The V end was cut by 5 bases, the J end by 1 base, with 18 bases between. The CDR3 bases are TGTGCCAGCAGCCGTCCCGGGATAGAGGGTTCTGGAAACACCATATATTTT. Amino acids: CASSRPGIEGSGNTIYF.

The chain couples TRBV5-1 to TRBJ1-2; the match to TRBD1 covers 7 bases. The CDR3 runs to 16 residues. The junction had 10 bases not matched to a gene; V was cut back by 3 bases and J by 2 bases. The germline CDR1 and CDR2 sequences are SGHRS and YFSETQ. The CDR3, as DNA: TGCGCCAGCAGCTCGAGGGAAACAGGGGCCAACTATGGCTACACCTTC. Its translation is CASSSRETGANYGYTF.

The rearrangement links TRBV4-3 to TRBJ1-4; 10 bases are a match to TRBD1. This CDR3 is 16 amino acids long. V was clipped by 3 bases and J by 7 bases; unmatched bases: 8. The germline gives CDR1 LGHNA, CDR2 YSLEER. The CDR3 coding sequence is TGCGCCAGCAGCCAGGGGACAGGGGACTTCAGTGAAAAACTGTTTTTT. Amino acids: CASSQGTGDFSEKLFF.